Given below is one T cell receptor (beta chain) in context. What it binds is unknown. Trimming stripped 5 bases from V and 0 bases from J, with 11 bases between. The germline CDR1 and CDR2 sequences are SGHAT and FQNNGV. This CDR3 has 14 amino acids. This sample was included in a study of cytomegalovirus exposure and HLA in healthy donors. The PCR made use of 60 Vbeta and 13 Jbeta primers. Assay: immunoSEQ multiplex PCR; the TCRdb copy retains only in-frame clones and omits some. The sample has 150,000 to 170,000 clones, about 83% seen once. Regarding the study as a whole: The authors later linked a missense DCLRE1C variant to TCR beta V- and J-gene trimming. Cytomegalovirus status was reportedly diagnosed by the classifier with high specificity and sensitivity.

The TCR was taken from a woman in her forties in good health and CMV-seronegative. The chain links TRBV11-2 to TRBJ2-7; D is uncertain. Sequenced sample: PBMCs. The CDR3 region is CASSREYVSYEQYF. Written as DNA, the CDR3 is TGTGCCAGCAGCCGAGAATATGTCTCCTACGAGCAGTACTTC.